The clone carrying this T cell receptor (beta chain) was found once. The data were taken from a study of blood T cell repertoires in COVID-19. Using immunoSEQ multiplex PCR, the repertoire was profiled, and TCRdb retains in-frame clones only, with some absent. Of around 190,000 clones listed, 75% to 90% are singletons. V was cut by 0 bases and J by 0 bases, with 9 bases left in between. Germline V gene sequence: CDR1 MNHNS, CDR2 SASEGT. The length of the CDR3 is 15 residues. This receptor was taken from a woman aged 55 to 70 with acute or convalescent COVID-19. This chain uses TRBV6-1 with TRBJ2-7; perhaps TRBD1 as D (6 bases). The specimen sequenced was peripheral blood. The CDR3 DNA is TGTGCCAGCAGTGAAGCGGGACACGGCTCCTACGAGCAGTACTTC. Translated: CASSEAGHGSYEQYF.